This T cell receptor beta chain was found in a study of neoadjuvant anti-PD-1 for oral cavity cancer. These oral cavity squamous cell carcinomas were HPV-negative and locally advanced. PBMCs were not maintained or expanded in culture before analysis. Assay: immunoSEQ multiplex PCR; the TCRdb copy retains only in-frame clones and omits some. The sample yields about 14,000 clones, about 64% seen once. This clone was detected a few times. Antigen unknown. The study, taken as a whole, reports: Post-nivolumab, blood T cell clonality was significantly elevated in non-responders. With three patients per group, TCR findings need larger cohorts.

Germline-derived CDR1 and CDR2 are SGHRS and YFSETQ. The CDR3 is made up of 18 amino acids. After removal of 0 bases from V and 2 bases from J, the junction contained 10 bases not matched to a gene. The source was PBMCs, collected before nivolumab (anti-PD-1) treatment. The V gene is TRBV5-1, the J gene TRBJ2-2; 7 bases fit TRBD2. This sequence was found in a person between 35 and 79 years old with oral cavity squamous cell carcinoma. The CDR3 DNA reads TGCGCCAGCAGCTTGGCCGAGGGAGGGAGCTTCAACACCGGGGAGCTGTTTTTT. The encoded protein is CASSLAEGGSFNTGELFF.